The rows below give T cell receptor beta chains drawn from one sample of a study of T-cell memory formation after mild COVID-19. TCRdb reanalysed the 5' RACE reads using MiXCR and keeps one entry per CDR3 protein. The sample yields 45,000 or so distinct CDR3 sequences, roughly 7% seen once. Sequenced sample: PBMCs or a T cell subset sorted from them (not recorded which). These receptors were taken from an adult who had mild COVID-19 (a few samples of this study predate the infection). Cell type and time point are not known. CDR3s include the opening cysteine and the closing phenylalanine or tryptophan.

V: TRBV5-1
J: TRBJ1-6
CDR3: CASSLDPGGSSPLHF

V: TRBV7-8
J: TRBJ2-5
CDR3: CASSTHRQGTETQYF

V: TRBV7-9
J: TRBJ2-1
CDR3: CASSPSGGALNEQFF

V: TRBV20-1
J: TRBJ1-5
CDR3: CSAQRQGANQPQHF

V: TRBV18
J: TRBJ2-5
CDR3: CASSLRGRRGGETQYF

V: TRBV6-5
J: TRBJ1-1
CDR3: CASSYVAGARGTEAFF

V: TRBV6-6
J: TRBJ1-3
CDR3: CASSYGGDSGNTIYF

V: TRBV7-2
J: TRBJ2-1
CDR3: CASSLEGLTHYNEQFF

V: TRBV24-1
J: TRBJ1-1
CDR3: CATQGQNTEAFF

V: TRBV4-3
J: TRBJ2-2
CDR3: CASSRPALAGVGNTGELFF

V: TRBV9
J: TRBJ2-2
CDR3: CASSVGWGLKSGELFF

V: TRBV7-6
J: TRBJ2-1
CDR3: CASSLTDNEQFF

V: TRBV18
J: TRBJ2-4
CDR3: CASSPGGQQNIQYF

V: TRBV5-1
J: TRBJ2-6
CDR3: CASSSQGSGANVLTF

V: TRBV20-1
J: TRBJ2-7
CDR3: CSAPRGRGKNEQYF

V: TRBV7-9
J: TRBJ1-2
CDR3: CASSHGWGQGGYTF